These T cell receptor beta chains were read from a single sample in a study of cytomegalovirus exposure and HLA in healthy donors. Libraries were prepared by immunoSEQ multiplex PCR; TCRdb keeps only in-frame clonotypes and omits some of them. The top ten hold roughly a tenth of the sample, which has 150,000 to 200,000 clones, around two thirds seen once. Sequencing input: PBMCs. The origin of the receptors is a young man in good health and CMV-seropositive. CDR3s include the opening cysteine and the closing phenylalanine or tryptophan. The D gene is left open where the match is weak. Clone size is stated in some rows and not others, as once, few, many or a class when expanded.

abundance,v_gene,j_gene,len,d_gene,CDR3nt,CDR3aa
-,TRBV19,TRBJ2-5,16,TRBD2,TGTGCCAGTAGTATGGGAGAAATAGCGGGAGAAGAGACCCAGTACTTC,CASSMGEIAGEETQYF
-,TRBV27,TRBJ1-1,13,-,TGTGCCAGCAGTGACGGGAGAATCACTGAAGCTTTCTTT,CASSDGRITEAFF
-,TRBV2,TRBJ2-3,17,TRBD2,TGTGCCAGCTTCGGACTAGCGGGAGACTTGAGCACAGATACGCAGTATTTT,CASFGLAGDLSTDTQYF
-,TRBV6-1,TRBJ2-7,15,TRBD2,TGTGCCAGTAGGGTCGGACTAGCGGGAGTTTACGAGCAGTACTTC,CASRVGLAGVYEQYF
few,TRBV11-1,TRBJ2-5,16,-,TGTGCCAGCACTCCGGGACCTCCAACTAGCCTAGAGACCCAGTACTTC,CASTPGPPTSLETQYF
-,TRBV7-9,TRBJ1-1,14,-,TGTGCCAGCAGCCAGGAACGGTTTTGGACTGAAGCTTTCTTT,CASSQERFWTEAFF
many,TRBV4-1,TRBJ2-7,15,TRBD1,TGCGCCAGCAGCCGCGCCGGACAGGGGAATGACGAGCAGTACTTC,CASSRAGQGNDEQYF
-,TRBV6-6,TRBJ2-2,13,-,TGTGCCAGCAGCCGAACTGACACCGGGGAGCTGTTTTTT,CASSRTDTGELFF
-,TRBV5-1,TRBJ2-7,15,TRBD1,TGCGCCAGCAGATTTTCGACAGGGGGTGAGTACGAGCAGTACTTC,CASRFSTGGEYEQYF
-,TRBV30,TRBJ2-1,12,-,TGTGCCTGGAGTCCGGGTACCCATGAGCAGTTCTTC,CAWSPGTHEQFF
once,TRBV7-9,TRBJ1-5,17,TRBD1,TGTGCCAGCAGCTCTACCGGGACAGGGTTTAAGGATCAGCCCCAGCATTTT,CASSSTGTGFKDQPQHF
-,TRBV19,TRBJ1-5,13,-,TGTGCCAGTAGTATCGGGGGTAACCAGCCCCAGCATTTT,CASSIGGNQPQHF
few,TRBV7-9,TRBJ1-2,15,TRBD1,TGTGCCAGCAGCTTTCCGGGACAGGGGTTCCCTGGCTACACCTTC,CASSFPGQGFPGYTF
few,TRBV6-5,TRBJ2-7,11,-,TGTGCCAGCACCGCTGGGGGGGAGCAGTACTTC,CASTAGGEQYF
-,TRBV30,TRBJ1-5,15,-,TGTGCCTGGAGTGTCCGGGGGGGCCTCAATCAGCCCCAGCATTTT,CAWSVRGGLNQPQHF
-,TRBV30,TRBJ2-5,16,TRBD2,TGTGCCTGGAGTGGGCGGACTAGCGGGAGCAGGGAGACCCAGTACTTC,CAWSGRTSGSRETQYF
few,TRBV19,TRBJ2-7,13,TRBD1,TGTGCCAGTAGTAATGGACAGGTCCACGAGCAGTACTTC,CASSNGQVHEQYF
-,TRBV27,TRBJ2-7,12,-,TGTGCCAGCAGAAGCGCGTCCTACGAGCAGTACTTC,CASRSASYEQYF
few,TRBV4-2,TRBJ2-7,20,TRBD2,TGTGCCAGCAGCCTCACAAAGGTCGTACTAGCGGGAGTAATATCCTACGAGCAGTACTTC,CASSLTKVVLAGVISYEQYF
once,TRBV19,TRBJ2-7,13,-,TGTGCCAGTAGTTCGACAGGATCGTACGAGCAGTACTTC,CASSSTGSYEQYF
few,TRBV5-4,TRBJ2-3,16,-,TGTGCCAGCAGCTTCGATAGGAGAGCCCGCACAGATACGCAGTATTTT,CASSFDRRARTDTQYF
-,TRBV10-2,TRBJ2-1,14,TRBD1,TGCGCCAGCACCGGGACAGGGATCTACAATGAGCAGTTCTTC,CASTGTGIYNEQFF
-,TRBV5-1,TRBJ2-7,15,TRBD1,TGCGCCAGCAGCTTGGCTGGGGACAGGGCTTACGAGCAGTACTTC,CASSLAGDRAYEQYF
-,TRBV5-4,TRBJ2-1,13,-,TGTGCCAGCAGCCGTAAGACCGGGGATGAGCAGTTCTTC,CASSRKTGDEQFF